Detailed here is one TCR beta chain. Its antigen is unidentified. This entry belongs to a study of shared clonotypes between healthy human individuals. The CDR3 sequence is 17 residues long. Germline V gives CDR1 MGHRA, CDR2 YSYEKL. The V gene lost 1 base and the J gene lost 7 bases, with 20 bases spanning the gap. CD45RO-negative, CCR7-selected cells formed the naive CD8 fraction, which excluded terminally differentiated effector memory CD45RA+ cells. Healthy adults negative for HIV, lacking recent acute infections or vaccinations, served as donors. The table came from immunoSEQ multiplex PCR; TCRdb's copy has only in-frame clones and leaves some out. The sample lists about 2,100,000 clones, around 93% occurring once. Whole-study findings and limits: Richness estimates generally favored naive over memory subsets.

The TCR was taken from a man younger than 35 in good health. Some clones in this sample may be carry-over from other donors' samples. The source material was naive CD8+ T cells from PBMCs. This chain links TRBV4-1 with TRBJ2-1; D may be TRBD2 (5 bases). The CDR3 DNA reads as TGCGCCAGCAGCCAAGCGTTTGGGCGGGCGGTACGGAATGAGCAGTTCTTC. It yields the protein CASSQAFGRAVRNEQFF.